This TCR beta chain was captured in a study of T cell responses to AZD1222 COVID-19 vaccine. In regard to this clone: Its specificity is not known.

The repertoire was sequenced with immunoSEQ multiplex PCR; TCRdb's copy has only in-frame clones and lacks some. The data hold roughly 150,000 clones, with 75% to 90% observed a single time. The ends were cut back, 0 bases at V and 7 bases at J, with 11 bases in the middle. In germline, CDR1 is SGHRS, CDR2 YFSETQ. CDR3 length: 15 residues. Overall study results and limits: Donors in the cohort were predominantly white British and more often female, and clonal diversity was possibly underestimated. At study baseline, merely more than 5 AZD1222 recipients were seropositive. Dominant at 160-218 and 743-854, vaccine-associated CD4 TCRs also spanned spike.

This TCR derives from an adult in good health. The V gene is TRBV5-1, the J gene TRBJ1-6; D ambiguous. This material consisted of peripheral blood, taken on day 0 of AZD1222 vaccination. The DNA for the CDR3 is TGCGCCAGCAGCTTGGAGAAGAATGGGAATTCACCCCTCCACTTT. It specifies CASSLEKNGNSPLHF. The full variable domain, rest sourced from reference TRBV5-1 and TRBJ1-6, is KAGVTQTPRYLIKTRGQQVTLSCSPISGHRSVSWYQQTPGQGLQFLFEYFSETQRNKGNFPGRFSGRQFSNSRSEMNVSTLELGDSALYLCASSLEKNGNSPLHFGNGTRLTVT.